A selection of T cell receptor beta chains follows, all from one sample in a study of cytomegalovirus exposure and HLA in healthy donors. Method: immunoSEQ multiplex PCR; TCRdb's copy keeps in-frame clones and lacks some. The sample gives approximately 93,000 clones, approximately 72% of which show up once; over 3% is in the top ten. The sample consisted of PBMCs. All receptors derive from a woman in her forties in good health and CMV-seronegative. Each CDR3 is given without its conserved first and last residue. The D gene is left open where the match is weak.

j_gene: TRBJ1-1
d_gene: -
v_gene: TRBV5-1
CDR3aa: ASSLFGGTSGTEAF

j_gene: TRBJ2-1
d_gene: TRBD2
v_gene: TRBV5-1
CDR3aa: ASSSSGLAVNEQF

j_gene: TRBJ2-1
d_gene: -
v_gene: TRBV9
CDR3aa: ASSVGRLNEQF

j_gene: -
d_gene: TRBD1
v_gene: TRBV6-1
CDR3aa: ASKDRGTYEQY

j_gene: TRBJ1-3
d_gene: -
v_gene: TRBV4-2
CDR3aa: ASSQGGLGNTIY

j_gene: TRBJ2-7
d_gene: -
v_gene: TRBV28
CDR3aa: ASSSPSHRYYEQY

j_gene: TRBJ1-2
d_gene: -
v_gene: TRBV5-1
CDR3aa: ASSPGGGLRGYGYT

j_gene: TRBJ1-5
d_gene: TRBD1
v_gene: TRBV27
CDR3aa: ASSVTGGRDQPQH

j_gene: TRBJ1-1
d_gene: TRBD1
v_gene: TRBV7-9
CDR3aa: ASSIKGGQGTEAF

j_gene: TRBJ2-7
d_gene: TRBD1
v_gene: TRBV19
CDR3aa: ASSQTGSSYEQY

j_gene: TRBJ1-1
d_gene: -
v_gene: TRBV7-6
CDR3aa: ASSLEAGNTEAF

j_gene: TRBJ2-2
d_gene: TRBD1
v_gene: TRBV28
CDR3aa: ASTLTGEFTGELF

j_gene: TRBJ2-7
d_gene: -
v_gene: TRBV10-2
CDR3aa: ASSESNRAYEQY

j_gene: TRBJ1-5
d_gene: -
v_gene: TRBV6-5
CDR3aa: ASRTGNQPQH

j_gene: TRBJ1-1
d_gene: -
v_gene: TRBV5-1
CDR3aa: ASSSVTGNTEAF

j_gene: TRBJ2-6
d_gene: -
v_gene: TRBV27
CDR3aa: ASSSGSNVLT

j_gene: TRBJ1-3
d_gene: -
v_gene: TRBV2
CDR3aa: ASGFTTSGNTIY

j_gene: TRBJ2-6
d_gene: -
v_gene: TRBV27
CDR3aa: ASRTARTSGANVLT

j_gene: TRBJ2-3
d_gene: -
v_gene: TRBV5-4
CDR3aa: ASSFSGTGTDTQY

j_gene: TRBJ1-1
d_gene: -
v_gene: TRBV6-5
CDR3aa: ASSRGNGLNTEAF

j_gene: TRBJ2-1
d_gene: -
v_gene: TRBV5-1
CDR3aa: ASRGGSSYNEQF

j_gene: TRBJ2-7
d_gene: -
v_gene: TRBV5-1
CDR3aa: ASSLPVLDSYEQY

j_gene: TRBJ1-2
d_gene: -
v_gene: TRBV9
CDR3aa: ASSVGQPGSLYGYT

j_gene: TRBJ1-1
d_gene: TRBD1
v_gene: TRBV5-1
CDR3aa: ASSRGQGFMNTEAF

j_gene: TRBJ1-1
d_gene: -
v_gene: TRBV18
CDR3aa: ASSPRDRTEAF

j_gene: TRBJ2-5
d_gene: TRBD1
v_gene: TRBV5-6
CDR3aa: ASSLGTGLHSFQETQY

j_gene: TRBJ2-7
d_gene: TRBD1
v_gene: TRBV10-3
CDR3aa: AISEGDRGNYEQY

j_gene: TRBJ2-1
d_gene: TRBD2
v_gene: TRBV27
CDR3aa: ASSLRGGRAGNEQF

j_gene: TRBJ1-1
d_gene: -
v_gene: TRBV29-1
CDR3aa: SSLLNTEAF

j_gene: TRBJ1-3
d_gene: -
v_gene: TRBV28
CDR3aa: ASSLVGAGNTIY

j_gene: TRBJ2-1
d_gene: -
v_gene: TRBV6-1
CDR3aa: ASSERGSHSSYNEQF

j_gene: TRBJ2-3
d_gene: TRBD2
v_gene: TRBV29-1
CDR3aa: SVEDRGASGSGQY

j_gene: TRBJ1-2
d_gene: -
v_gene: TRBV19
CDR3aa: ASSIGGDGYT

j_gene: TRBJ2-2
d_gene: TRBD2
v_gene: TRBV6-6
CDR3aa: ASSGRTSGSTGELF

j_gene: TRBJ1-3
d_gene: TRBD1
v_gene: TRBV14
CDR3aa: ASSQTTGGSGNTIY

j_gene: TRBJ1-5
d_gene: -
v_gene: TRBV28
CDR3aa: ASSDQVNQPQH

j_gene: TRBJ2-2
d_gene: TRBD2
v_gene: TRBV9
CDR3aa: ASSESKLAGASTGELF

j_gene: TRBJ2-7
d_gene: -
v_gene: TRBV5-4
CDR3aa: ASSSGGYEQY

j_gene: TRBJ2-3
d_gene: TRBD2
v_gene: TRBV4-2
CDR3aa: ASSQSGAGGPGTDTQY

j_gene: TRBJ1-1
d_gene: TRBD1
v_gene: TRBV7-9
CDR3aa: ASRRDRVGAF

j_gene: TRBJ2-5
d_gene: -
v_gene: TRBV7-9
CDR3aa: ASRMGGTQY

j_gene: TRBJ2-3
d_gene: -
v_gene: TRBV5-1
CDR3aa: ASNSGDTDTQY

j_gene: TRBJ1-5
d_gene: -
v_gene: TRBV5-1
CDR3aa: ASSFGGRDQPQH

j_gene: TRBJ2-2
d_gene: -
v_gene: TRBV19
CDR3aa: ASSIRGGNTGELF

j_gene: TRBJ1-2
d_gene: -
v_gene: TRBV7-9
CDR3aa: SSTGGGSNYGYT

j_gene: TRBJ1-2
d_gene: TRBD1
v_gene: TRBV28
CDR3aa: ASGQGVIFANGYT

j_gene: TRBJ2-7
d_gene: -
v_gene: TRBV27
CDR3aa: ASSLSDRTYEQY

j_gene: TRBJ1-6
d_gene: -
v_gene: TRBV5-4
CDR3aa: ASSLGYFSPLH